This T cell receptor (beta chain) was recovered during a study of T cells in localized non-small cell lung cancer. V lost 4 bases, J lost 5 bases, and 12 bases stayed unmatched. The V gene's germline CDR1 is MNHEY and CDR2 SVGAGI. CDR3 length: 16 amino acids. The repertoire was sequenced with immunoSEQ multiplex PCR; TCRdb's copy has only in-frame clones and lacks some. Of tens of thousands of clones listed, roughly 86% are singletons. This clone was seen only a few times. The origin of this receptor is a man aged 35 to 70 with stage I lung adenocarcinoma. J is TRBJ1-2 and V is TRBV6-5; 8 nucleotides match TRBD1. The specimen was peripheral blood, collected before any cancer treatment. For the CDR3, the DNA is TGTGCCAGCAGTTTTCGAAAGACAGGGGTTCTGTATGGCTACACCTTC. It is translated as CASSFRKTGVLYGYTF.